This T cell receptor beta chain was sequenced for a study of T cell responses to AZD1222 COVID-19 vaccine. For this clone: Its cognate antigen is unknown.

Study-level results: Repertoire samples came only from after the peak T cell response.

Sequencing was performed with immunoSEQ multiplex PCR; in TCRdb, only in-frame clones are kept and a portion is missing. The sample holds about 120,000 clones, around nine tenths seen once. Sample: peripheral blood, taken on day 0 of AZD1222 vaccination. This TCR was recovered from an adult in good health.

The CDR3 sequence is CASSNQENTGELFF. Here the CDR3 DNA reads TGTGCCAGCAGCAACCAGGAGAACACCGGGGAGCTGTTTTTT. The genes are TRBV7-2 and TRBJ2-2; the D is unclear. CDR3 length equals 14 residues. Per germline, CDR1 SGHTA and CDR2 FQGNSA. The ends were cut back, 5 bases at V and 1 base at J, with 8 bases in the middle.